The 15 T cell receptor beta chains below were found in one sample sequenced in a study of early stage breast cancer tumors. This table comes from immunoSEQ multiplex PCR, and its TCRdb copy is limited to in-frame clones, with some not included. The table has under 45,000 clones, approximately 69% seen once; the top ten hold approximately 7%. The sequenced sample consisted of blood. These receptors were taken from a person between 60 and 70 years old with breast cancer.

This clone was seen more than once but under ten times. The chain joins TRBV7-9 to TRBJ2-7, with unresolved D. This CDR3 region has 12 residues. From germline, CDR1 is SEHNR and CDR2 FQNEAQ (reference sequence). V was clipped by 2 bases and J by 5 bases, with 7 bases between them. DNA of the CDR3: TGTGCCAGCAGCTTATTGCAGGACGAGCAGTACTTC. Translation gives CASSLLQDEQYF.

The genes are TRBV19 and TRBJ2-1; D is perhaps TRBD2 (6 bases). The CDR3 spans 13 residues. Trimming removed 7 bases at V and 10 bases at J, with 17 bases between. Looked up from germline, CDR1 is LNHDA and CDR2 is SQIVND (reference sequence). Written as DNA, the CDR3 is TGTGCCAGTAAAGATGGGGGGTTAGGGGAGCAGTTCTTC. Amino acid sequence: CASKDGGLGEQFF.

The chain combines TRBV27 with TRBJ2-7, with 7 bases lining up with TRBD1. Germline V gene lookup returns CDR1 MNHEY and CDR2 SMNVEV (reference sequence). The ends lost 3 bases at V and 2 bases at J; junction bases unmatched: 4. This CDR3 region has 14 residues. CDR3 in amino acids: CASSFAGTAYEQYF. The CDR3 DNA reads TGTGCCAGCAGTTTCGCCGGGACAGCCTACGAGCAGTACTTC.

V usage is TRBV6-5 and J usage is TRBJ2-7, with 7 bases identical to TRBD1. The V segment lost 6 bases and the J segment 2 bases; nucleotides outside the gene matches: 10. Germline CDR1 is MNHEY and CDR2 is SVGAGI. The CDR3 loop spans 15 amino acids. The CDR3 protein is CASSPYKGQAYEQYF. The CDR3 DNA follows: TGTGCCAGCAGCCCCTATAAAGGACAGGCCTACGAGCAGTACTTC.

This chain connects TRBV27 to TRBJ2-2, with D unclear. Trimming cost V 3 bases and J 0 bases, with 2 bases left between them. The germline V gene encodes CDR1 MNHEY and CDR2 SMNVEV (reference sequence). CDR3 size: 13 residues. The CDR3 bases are TGTGCCAGCAGTTTGCCGAACACCGGGGAGCTGTTTTTT. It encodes CASSLPNTGELFF.

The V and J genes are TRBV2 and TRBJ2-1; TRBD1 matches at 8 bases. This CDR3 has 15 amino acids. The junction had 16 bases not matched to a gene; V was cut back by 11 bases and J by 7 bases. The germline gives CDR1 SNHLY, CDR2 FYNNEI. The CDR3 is CAGIRWTGIRNEQFF. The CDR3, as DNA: TGTGCCGGAATAAGGTGGACAGGGATCCGGAATGAGCAGTTCTTC.

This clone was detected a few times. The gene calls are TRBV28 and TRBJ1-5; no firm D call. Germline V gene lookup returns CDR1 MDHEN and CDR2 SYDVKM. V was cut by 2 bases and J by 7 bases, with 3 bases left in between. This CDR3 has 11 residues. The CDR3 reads CASSLRQPQHF. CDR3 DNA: TGTGCCAGCAGTTTAAGGCAGCCCCAGCATTTT.

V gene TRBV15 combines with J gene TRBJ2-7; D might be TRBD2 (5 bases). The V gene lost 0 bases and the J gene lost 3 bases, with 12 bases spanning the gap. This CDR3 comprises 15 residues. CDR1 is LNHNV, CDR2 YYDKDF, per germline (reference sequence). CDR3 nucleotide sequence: TGTGCCACCAGCAGAGATCTCTCCCGGGACTACGAGCAGTACTTC. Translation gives CATSRDLSRDYEQYF.

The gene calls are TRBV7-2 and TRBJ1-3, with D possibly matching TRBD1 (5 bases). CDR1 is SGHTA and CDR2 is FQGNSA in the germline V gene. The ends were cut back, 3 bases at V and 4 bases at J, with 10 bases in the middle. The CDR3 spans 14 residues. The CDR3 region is CASSFRERGNTIYF. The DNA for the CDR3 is TGTGCCAGCAGCTTCAGGGAGAGAGGAAACACCATATATTTT.

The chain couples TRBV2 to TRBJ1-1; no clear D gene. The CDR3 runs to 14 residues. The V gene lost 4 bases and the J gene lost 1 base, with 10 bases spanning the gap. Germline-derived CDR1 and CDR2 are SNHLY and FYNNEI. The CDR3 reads CASSAWQENTEAFF. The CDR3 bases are TGTGCCAGCAGTGCTTGGCAGGAGAACACTGAAGCTTTCTTT.

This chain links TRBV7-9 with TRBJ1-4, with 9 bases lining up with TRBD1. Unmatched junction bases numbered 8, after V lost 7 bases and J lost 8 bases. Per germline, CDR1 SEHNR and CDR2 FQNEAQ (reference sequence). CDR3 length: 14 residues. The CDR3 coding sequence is TGTGCCAGCACCCTTGACAGGGGGAAGGAAAAACTGTTTTTT. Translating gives CASTLDRGKEKLFF.

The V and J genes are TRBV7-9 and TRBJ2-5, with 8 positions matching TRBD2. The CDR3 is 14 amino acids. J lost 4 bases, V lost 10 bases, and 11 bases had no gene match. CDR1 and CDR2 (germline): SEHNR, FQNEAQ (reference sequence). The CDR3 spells CATSAAGGRETQYF. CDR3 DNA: TGTGCCACGAGCGCGGCGGGGGGCCGAGAGACCCAGTACTTC.

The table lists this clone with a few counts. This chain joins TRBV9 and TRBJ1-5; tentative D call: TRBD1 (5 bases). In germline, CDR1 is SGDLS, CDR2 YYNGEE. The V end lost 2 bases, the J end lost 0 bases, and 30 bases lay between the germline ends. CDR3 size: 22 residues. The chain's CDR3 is CASSVPSRGRALRVDSNQPQHF. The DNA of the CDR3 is TGTGCCAGCAGCGTCCCGAGTAGGGGCAGGGCCTTGAGAGTCGATAGCAATCAGCCCCAGCATTTT.

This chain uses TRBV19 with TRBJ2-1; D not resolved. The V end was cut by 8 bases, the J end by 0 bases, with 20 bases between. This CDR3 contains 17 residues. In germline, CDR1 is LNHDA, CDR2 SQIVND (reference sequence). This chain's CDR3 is CASSPAGQWYSYNEQFF. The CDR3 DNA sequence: TGTGCCAGTTCCCCCGCCGGGCAGTGGTACTCCTACAATGAGCAGTTCTTC.

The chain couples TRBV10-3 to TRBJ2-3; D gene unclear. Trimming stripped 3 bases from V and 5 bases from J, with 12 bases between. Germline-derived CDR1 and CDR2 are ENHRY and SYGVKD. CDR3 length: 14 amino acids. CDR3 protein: CAISDPNHGDTQYF. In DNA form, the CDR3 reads TGTGCCATCAGTGACCCCAACCACGGAGATACGCAGTATTTT.